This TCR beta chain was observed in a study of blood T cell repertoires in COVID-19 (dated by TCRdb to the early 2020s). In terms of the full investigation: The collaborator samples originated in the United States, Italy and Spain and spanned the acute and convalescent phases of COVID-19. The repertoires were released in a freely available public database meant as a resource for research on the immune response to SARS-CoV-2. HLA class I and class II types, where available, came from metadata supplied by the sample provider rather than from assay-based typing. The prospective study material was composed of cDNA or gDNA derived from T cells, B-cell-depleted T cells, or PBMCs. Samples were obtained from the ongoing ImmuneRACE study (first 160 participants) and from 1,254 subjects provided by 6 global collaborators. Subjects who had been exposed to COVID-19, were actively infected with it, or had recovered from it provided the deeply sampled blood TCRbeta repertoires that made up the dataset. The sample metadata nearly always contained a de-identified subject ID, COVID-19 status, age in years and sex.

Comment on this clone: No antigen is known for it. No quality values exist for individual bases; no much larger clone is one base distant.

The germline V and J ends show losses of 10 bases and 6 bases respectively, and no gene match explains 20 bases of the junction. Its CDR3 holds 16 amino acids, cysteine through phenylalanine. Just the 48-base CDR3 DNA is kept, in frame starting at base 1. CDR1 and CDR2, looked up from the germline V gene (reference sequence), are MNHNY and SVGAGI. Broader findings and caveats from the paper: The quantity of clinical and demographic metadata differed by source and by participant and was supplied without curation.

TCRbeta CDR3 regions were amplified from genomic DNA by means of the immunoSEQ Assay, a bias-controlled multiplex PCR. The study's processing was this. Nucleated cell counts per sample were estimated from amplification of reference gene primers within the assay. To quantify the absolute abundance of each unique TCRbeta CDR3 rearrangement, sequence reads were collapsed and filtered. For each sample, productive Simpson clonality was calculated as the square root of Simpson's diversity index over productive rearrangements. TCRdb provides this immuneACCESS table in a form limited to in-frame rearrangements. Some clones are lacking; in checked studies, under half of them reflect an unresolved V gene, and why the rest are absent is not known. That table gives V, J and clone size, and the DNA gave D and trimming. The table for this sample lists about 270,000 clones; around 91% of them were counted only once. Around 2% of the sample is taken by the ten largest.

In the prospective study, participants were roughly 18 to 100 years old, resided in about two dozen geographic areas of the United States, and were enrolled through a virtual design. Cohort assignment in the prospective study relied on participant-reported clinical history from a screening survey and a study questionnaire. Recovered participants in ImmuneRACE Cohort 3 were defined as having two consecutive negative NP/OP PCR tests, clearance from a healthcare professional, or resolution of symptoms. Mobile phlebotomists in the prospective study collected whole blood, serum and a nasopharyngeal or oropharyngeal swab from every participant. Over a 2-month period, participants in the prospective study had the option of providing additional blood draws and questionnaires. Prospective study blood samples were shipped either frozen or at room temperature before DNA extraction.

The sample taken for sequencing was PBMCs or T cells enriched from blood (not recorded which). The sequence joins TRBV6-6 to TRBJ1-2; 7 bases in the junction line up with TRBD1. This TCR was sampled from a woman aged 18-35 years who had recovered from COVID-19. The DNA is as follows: TGTGCCATGGCCTGGTGGGACAGAGCTGTCGTCGATGGCTACACCTTC. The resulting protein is CAMAWWDRAVVDGYTF.